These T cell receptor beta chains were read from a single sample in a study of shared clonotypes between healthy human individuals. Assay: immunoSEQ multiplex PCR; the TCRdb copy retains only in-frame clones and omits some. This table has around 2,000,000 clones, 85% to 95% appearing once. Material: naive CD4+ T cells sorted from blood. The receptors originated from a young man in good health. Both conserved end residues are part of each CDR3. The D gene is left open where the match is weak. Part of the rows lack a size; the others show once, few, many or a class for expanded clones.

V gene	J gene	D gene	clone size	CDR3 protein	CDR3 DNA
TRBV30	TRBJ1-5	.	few	CAWSVTVGNQPQHF	TGTGCCTGGAGTGTGACAGTTGGCAATCAGCCCCAGCATTTT
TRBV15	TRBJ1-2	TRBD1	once	CATSSTGIYGYTF	TGTGCCACCAGCTCGACAGGGATCTATGGCTACACCTTC
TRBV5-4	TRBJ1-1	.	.	CASSLRQRNTEAFF	TGTGCCAGCAGCCTTCGACAGAGGAACACTGAAGCTTTCTTT
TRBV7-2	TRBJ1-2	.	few	CASSLGAGNYGYTF	TGTGCCAGCAGCTTAGGTGCAGGGAACTATGGCTACACCTTC
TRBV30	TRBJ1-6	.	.	CAWKPGVGNSPLHF	TGTGCCTGGAAGCCCGGCGTGGGGAATTCACCCCTCCACTTT
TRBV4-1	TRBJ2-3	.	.	CASSLGQTSTDTQYF	TGCGCCAGCAGCCTAGGACAGACTAGCACAGATACGCAGTATTTT
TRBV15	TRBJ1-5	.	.	CATSRGDPRGQPQHF	TGTGCCACCAGCAGAGGGGACCCGCGGGGGCAGCCCCAGCATTTT
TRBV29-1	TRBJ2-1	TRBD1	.	CSVGRDSSYNEQFF	TGCAGCGTTGGCCGGGACAGCTCCTACAATGAGCAGTTCTTC
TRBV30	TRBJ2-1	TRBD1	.	CAWTEDRVSYNEQFF	TGTGCCTGGACCGAAGACAGGGTCTCCTACAATGAGCAGTTCTTC
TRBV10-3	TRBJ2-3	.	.	CAIRDSVISTDTQYF	TGTGCCATCAGAGACTCCGTAATTAGCACAGATACGCAGTATTTT